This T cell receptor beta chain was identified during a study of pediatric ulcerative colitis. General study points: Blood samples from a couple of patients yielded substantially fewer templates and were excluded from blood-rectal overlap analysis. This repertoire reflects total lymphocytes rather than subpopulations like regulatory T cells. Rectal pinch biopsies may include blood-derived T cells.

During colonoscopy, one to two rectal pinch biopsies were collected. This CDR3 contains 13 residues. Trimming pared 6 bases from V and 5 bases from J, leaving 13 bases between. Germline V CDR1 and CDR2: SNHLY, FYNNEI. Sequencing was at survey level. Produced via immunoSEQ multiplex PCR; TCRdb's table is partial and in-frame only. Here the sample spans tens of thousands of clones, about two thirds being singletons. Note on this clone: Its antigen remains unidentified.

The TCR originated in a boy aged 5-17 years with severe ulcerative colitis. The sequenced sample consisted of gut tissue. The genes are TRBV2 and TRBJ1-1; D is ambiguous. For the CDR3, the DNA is TGTGCCAGCAGCCTGGAGTCGGTAACTGAAGCTTTCTTT. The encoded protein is CASSLESVTEAFF.